These T cell receptor beta chains were read from a single sample in a study of neurological immune-mediated disorders. One entry per CDR3 protein results from TCRdb running MiXCR on the 5' RACE reads. The sample lists roughly 34,000 distinct CDR3 sequences, about 4.5% occurring once. The sample was PBMCs. All receptors come from a man aged 18 to 29 in good health. Each CDR3 is given with its conserved first and last residue. The D gene is left open where the match is weak. The size field is filled for only some rows; it gives once, few, many or a size class.

clone_size j_call d_call v_call cdr3_nt cdr3_aa
many TRBJ2-5 TRBD2 TRBV18 TGTGCCAGCTCACCAGCGGGGGACCAAGAGACCCAGTACTTC CASSPAGDQETQYF
many TRBJ2-1 . TRBV7-2 TGTGCCAGCAGCATACGCAGGGAAGGTAGTGAGCAGTTCTTC CASSIRREGSEQFF
many TRBJ1-5 TRBD1 TRBV10-3 TGTGCCATCAGAGGGACAGGGGATCAGCCCCAGCATTTT CAIRGTGDQPQHF
many TRBJ2-2 TRBD2 TRBV5-1 TGCGCCAGCAGCCTGGGCCATACTAGCGCCCTCGGGGAGCTGTTTTTT CASSLGHTSALGELFF
many TRBJ2-7 . TRBV7-6 TGTGCCAGCAGCTTAGAGGGACACGAGCAGTACTTC CASSLEGHEQYF
many TRBJ2-2 . TRBV10-3 TGTGCCACGAGCCCGGGTCAGAACACCGGGGAGCTGTTTTTT CATSPGQNTGELFF
few TRBJ1-4 TRBD1 TRBV4-2 TGTGCCAGCAGCCAAGGACAGGGGGTGACTAATGAAAAACTGTTTTTT CASSQGQGVTNEKLFF
many TRBJ1-6 . TRBV5-1 TGCGCCAGCAGCCATACCCAGGTGTCCGAAGTTAATTCACCCCTCCACTTT CASSHTQVSEVNSPLHF
many TRBJ1-2 . TRBV7-2 TGTGCCAGCAGCCCATCCGGCAGGCTACATGGCTACACCTTC CASSPSGRLHGYTF
. TRBJ1-2 TRBD1 TRBV25-1 TGTGCCAGCAGTGGGGACAGCCGTGGGCAGGACGGCTACACCTTC CASSGDSRGQDGYTF
many TRBJ2-3 . TRBV7-2 TGTGCCAGCAGCTTAGAGGAGGTTCGTACAGATACGCAGTATTTT CASSLEEVRTDTQYF
many TRBJ2-5 . TRBV7-2 TGTGCCAGCAGCTGGGTGAAGGAGACCCAGTACTTC CASSWVKETQYF
many TRBJ2-5 . TRBV5-1 TGCGCCAGCAGCTTGGGTGGGGCCCAAGAGACCCAGTACTTC CASSLGGAQETQYF
. TRBJ2-5 TRBD2 TRBV20-1 TGCAGTGCTAGAGATCTTGACGGGAGAGCGGGGGGGCCAAAGGAGACCCAGTACTTC CSARDLDGRAGGPKETQYF
many TRBJ2-1 TRBD2 TRBV20-1 TGCAGTGCTAGAGATCTTTTGAGCGGGGGTACCGTTTACAATGAGCAGTTCTTC CSARDLLSGGTVYNEQFF
many TRBJ1-6 . TRBV4-3 TGCGCCAGCACTAGTAACAGGGAAAATTCACCCCTCCACTTT CASTSNRENSPLHF
many TRBJ1-5 TRBD1 TRBV12-3/TRBV12-4 TGTGCCAGCAGAGGGACAGGCGATCAGCCCCAGCATTTT CASRGTGDQPQHF
many TRBJ2-3 . TRBV7-2 TGTGCCAGCAGCTTAACCCCGACAGCCAACACAGATACGCAGTATTTT CASSLTPTANTDTQYF
many TRBJ2-3 . TRBV20-1 TGCAGTGCTGCTTTTGATTCCGGCGATACGCAGTATTTT CSAAFDSGDTQYF
many TRBJ1-1 . TRBV7-2 TGTGCCAGCAGCTTAGTCGCCGGAATGAAAAACACTGAAGCTTTCTTT CASSLVAGMKNTEAFF
many TRBJ1-2 TRBD1 TRBV7-8 TGTGCCAGCAGCCAGGACAGGGGCTATGGCTACACCTTC CASSQDRGYGYTF
many TRBJ2-1 TRBD1 TRBV6-5 TGTGCCAGCAGGGGGACAGGGGTCAACAATGAGCAGTTCTTC CASRGTGVNNEQFF
many TRBJ1-6 . TRBV5-1 TGCGCCAGCAGCTTGGATCCGGTCGGGGGTTCACCCCTCCACTTT CASSLDPVGGSPLHF
many TRBJ2-1 . TRBV6-2/TRBV6-3 TGTGCCAGCAGCCGCGTTGCGGGAAGATACAATGAGCAGTTCTTC CASSRVAGRYNEQFF
many TRBJ2-7 TRBD1 TRBV6-5 TGTGCCAGCAGTTACAATCGGGGACAGGGACCCTACGAGCAGTACTTC CASSYNRGQGPYEQYF
many TRBJ1-4 . TRBV10-2 TGCGCCAGCAGTGAGACATGGGACCGCGAGGAGAGACTGTTTTTT CASSETWDREERLFF
. TRBJ2-1 TRBD1 TRBV5-5 TGTGCCAGCAGCTCCCGGGACAGAGACTACAATGAGCAGTTCTTC CASSSRDRDYNEQFF
many TRBJ2-7 TRBD1 TRBV5-6 TGTGCCAGCAGTCGGGACAGGGTGGGCGAGCAGTACTTC CASSRDRVGEQYF
many TRBJ1-4 TRBD1 TRBV7-2 TGTGCCAGCAGCTTCTATGCCGGGACAGGGGACGAAAAACTGTTTTTT CASSFYAGTGDEKLFF
many TRBJ1-5 . TRBV12-3/TRBV12-4 TGTGCCAGCAGTTACGACAGAGATCAGCCCCAGCATTTT CASSYDRDQPQHF
many TRBJ2-3 . TRBV10-2 TGCGCCAGCAGTGGTCAGGGGTTCGCAGATACGCAGTATTTT CASSGQGFADTQYF
. TRBJ2-1 TRBD1 TRBV7-2 TGTGCCAGTTCGGACCGGGACAGGGGGTACAATGAGCAGTTCTTC CASSDRDRGYNEQFF
many TRBJ1-5 . TRBV12-3/TRBV12-4 TGTGCCAGCAGTTTCCTAAATCAGCCCCAGCATTTT CASSFLNQPQHF
many TRBJ2-3 . TRBV20-1 TGCAGTGCTGTACTCACAGATACGCAGTATTTT CSAVLTDTQYF
. TRBJ2-1 . TRBV5-1 TGCGCCAGCAGCTTATTTAGGGTGATTCTCCATGAGCAGTTCTTC CASSLFRVILHEQFF
many TRBJ1-2 . TRBV5-1 TGCGCCAGCAGCGCCGGGGACGGCGGCGGCTACACCTTC CASSAGDGGGYTF
many TRBJ2-3 TRBD2 TRBV6-5 TGTGCCAGCAGCAAGGGACTAGCGGGTTCCTTTAGCACAGATACGCAGTATTTT CASSKGLAGSFSTDTQYF
many TRBJ1-1 . TRBV20-1 TGCAGTGCTAGAGATATATCTCAGGGTTGGTACACTGAAGCTTTCTTT CSARDISQGWYTEAFF
many TRBJ2-7 TRBD2 TRBV7-2 TGTGCCAGCAGCACGTCCGGGGGGGGCTACGAGCAGTACTTC CASSTSGGGYEQYF
many TRBJ2-3 TRBD2 TRBV6-5 TGTGCCAGCAGTGTCCAAAGCGGGGGGGGCACAGATACGCAGTATTTT CASSVQSGGGTDTQYF
medium-sized TRBJ1-5 . TRBV19 TGTGCCAGTAGTACAGGGGACCTTAATCAGCCCCAGCATTTT CASSTGDLNQPQHF